Here is one TCR beta chain with its context. Its antigen is unknown. As to time point: after neoadjuvant nivolumab, at surgical resection. These newly diagnosed stage II-IVA oral cavity squamous cell carcinoma patients had no prior systemic or radiation treatment. The data were produced by immunoSEQ multiplex PCR, yet TCRdb's version contains in-frame clones alone and is incomplete. This sample has some 15,000 clones, with 60% to 80% found just once. This CDR3 has 14 residues. V lost 3 bases, J lost 5 bases, and 4 bases stayed unmatched. CDR1 is LNHNV, CDR2 YYDKDF, per germline (reference sequence). This sample stems from a study of neoadjuvant anti-PD-1 for oral cavity cancer. Study results and limitations: Treg/Th17 ratio rose with pretreatment blood and fell with post-treatment tumor TCRbeta clonality.

Material: PBMCs, obtained after nivolumab (anti-PD-1) treatment. V and J are TRBV15 and TRBJ2-5; TRBD2 matches at 9 bases. The sequence came from a person aged 35-80 years with oral cavity squamous cell carcinoma. Here the CDR3 reads CATSRRGGPETQYF. The CDR3 DNA reads as TGTGCCACCAGCAGGCGGGGGGGGCCGGAGACCCAGTACTTC.